This entry is about one T cell receptor beta chain. This record comes from a study of blood T cell repertoires in COVID-19. Overall study context: Sites in the United States, Italy and Spain provided acute and convalescent COVID-19 samples. In each case, the material was cDNA or gDNA derived from T cells, B-cell-depleted T cells, or PBMCs.

As handled by the study authors: Amplification from reference gene primers served as the basis for estimated nucleated cell counts. Method: immunoSEQ multiplex PCR; TCRdb's copy keeps in-frame clones and lacks some. The D gene and trimming were derived from the DNA, and the V and J assignments and clone size from that table. The sample consists of about 190,000 clones, around nine tenths of them appearing once. The V and J ends lost 4 bases and 5 bases respectively, with 9 bases between them. CDR3 length equals 13 residues. Per the germline V gene, CDR1 is SGHDN and CDR2 is FVKESK. The sequence was collected from a young woman who had recovered from COVID-19. V and J are TRBV14 and TRBJ1-5, with D maybe TRBD1 (6 bases). Sequencing input: peripheral blood. CDR3 in DNA: TGTGCCAGCAGCCTAACAGGGTATCAGCCCCAGCATTTT. This sequence encodes CASSLTGYQPQHF.